Listed below are T cell receptor beta chains from one sample, sequenced in a study of blood T cells in healthy people across ages. TCRdb passed the 5' RACE reads through MiXCR, listing each CDR3 protein once. The sample consists of hundreds of thousands of distinct CDR3 sequences, about 30% of them appearing once. Sequenced: blood. These receptors originate from a woman of 80 years or more in good health. Each CDR3 is given with its conserved first and last residue. A D gene is named only where the DNA matches it firmly. Clone sizes are given selectively: once, few, many, or a class where the clone is expanded.

many	TRBJ2-1	TRBV20-1	TRBD2	CSASIAGGPGEQFF	TGCAGTGCTTCGATAGCGGGGGGGCCAGGTGAGCAGTTCTTC
many	TRBJ2-3	TRBV12-3/TRBV12-4	-	CASSLGSGGNTQYF	TGTGCCAGCAGTTTAGGGAGTGGGGGGAATACGCAGTATTTT
-	TRBJ2-2	TRBV7-2	-	CASSMTAATGELFF	TGTGCCAGCAGCATGACGGCGGCGACCGGGGAGCTGTTTTTT
many	TRBJ2-5	TRBV29-1	-	CSVEGYGETQYF	TGCAGCGTTGAAGGGTACGGAGAGACCCAGTACTTC
few	TRBJ1-1	TRBV19	TRBD1	CASIPRTGGSTEAFF	TGTGCCAGTATCCCCAGGACAGGGGGTAGTACTGAAGCTTTCTTT
-	TRBJ2-1	TRBV24-1	-	CASSDPRGRHNEQFF	TGTGCCTCCAGTGACCCCAGGGGGAGGCACAATGAGCAGTTCTTC
once	TRBJ1-2	TRBV7-6	-	CASCSPGAGDYGYTF	TGTGCCAGCTGCTCGCCCGGGGCGGGAGACTATGGCTACACCTTC
many	TRBJ2-1	TRBV6-5	-	CASSSILSSYNEQFF	TGTGCCAGCAGTTCCATATTGAGCTCCTACAATGAGCAGTTCTTC
-	TRBJ1-1	TRBV20-1	-	CSARDPRPNIEAFF	TGCAGTGCTAGAGATCCTAGGCCGAACATTGAAGCTTTCTTT
-	TRBJ2-5	TRBV15	TRBD1	CATSRWGQGDNEQYF	TGTGCCACCAGCAGGTGGGGGCAGGGGGACAATGAGCAGTACTTC
-	TRBJ1-4	TRBV2	TRBD1	CASSGQGWTNEKLFF	TGTGCCAGCAGTGGACAGGGCTGGACTAATGAAAAACTGTTTTTT
many	TRBJ2-3	TRBV7-2	TRBD2	CASSLAPSGASDTQYF	TGTGCCAGCAGCTTAGCACCTAGCGGGGCGTCAGATACGCAGTATTTT
many	TRBJ2-7	TRBV7-8	-	CASSLVPSMAAYEQYF	TGTGCCAGCAGCTTAGTCCCGTCTATGGCGGCCTACGAGCAGTACTTC
few	TRBJ2-7	TRBV7-2	TRBD2	CASRISGGHEQYF	TGTGCCAGCAGGATTAGCGGGGGCCACGAGCAGTACTTC
few	TRBJ1-1	TRBV9	-	CASSVVGTEAFF	TGTGCCAGCAGCGTAGTAGGGACTGAAGCTTTCTTT
-	TRBJ1-1	TRBV19	-	CASSRTNRDAEAFF	TGTGCCAGTAGTAGAACAAATCGGGACGCTGAAGCTTTCTTT
-	TRBJ2-3	TRBV12-3/TRBV12-4	TRBD2	CASSLSGGTDTEYF	TGTGCCAGCAGTTTGAGCGGGGGAACAGATACGGAGTATTTT
once	TRBJ2-2	TRBV12-3/TRBV12-4	-	CASTVRGMDTEELFF	TGTGCCAGCACCGTAAGAGGGATGGACACCGAGGAGCTGTTTTTT
-	TRBJ2-3	TRBV5-1	-	CASKQPSTDTQYF	TGCGCCAGCAAACAGCCGAGCACAGATACGCAGTATTTT
many	TRBJ1-2	TRBV4-2	-	CASSQEETEGYTF	TGTGCCAGCAGCCAAGAGGAAACGGAGGGCTACACCTTC
many	TRBJ2-3	TRBV6-5	TRBD2	CASSGLAPSTDTQYF	TGTGCCAGCAGTGGACTAGCTCCTAGCACAGATACGCAGTATTTT
many	TRBJ2-3	TRBV2	TRBD1	CASSRTGGSSTDTQYF	TGTGCCAGCAGTCGGACAGGGGGCTCTAGCACAGATACGCAGTATTTT
few	TRBJ1-5	TRBV30	-	CAWSVQGNQPQHF	TGTGCCTGGAGTGTCCAGGGGAATCAGCCCCAGCATTTT
few	TRBJ1-5	TRBV4-1	-	CASSQTDPVNQPQHF	TGCGCCAGCAGCCAAACTGATCCAGTCAATCAGCCCCAGCATTTT
many	TRBJ1-2	TRBV18	-	CASSANRRGYTF	TGTGCCAGCTCAGCAAATCGGAGGGGCTACACCTTC
few	TRBJ1-1	TRBV13	TRBD1	CASSLRTGRRKAFF	TGTGCCAGCAGCCTCAGGACAGGGCGGAGGAAAGCTTTCTTT
few	TRBJ2-7	TRBV4-3	-	CASSQGGLSSYNEQYF	TGCGCCAGCAGCCAGGGGGGCCTGAGCTCCTACAATGAGCAGTACTTC